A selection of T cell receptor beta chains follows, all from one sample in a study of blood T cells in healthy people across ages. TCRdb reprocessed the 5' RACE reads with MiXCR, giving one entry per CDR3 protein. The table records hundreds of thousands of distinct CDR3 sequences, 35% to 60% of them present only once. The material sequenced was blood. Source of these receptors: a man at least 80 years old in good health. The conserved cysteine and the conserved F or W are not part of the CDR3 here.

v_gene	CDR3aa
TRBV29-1	SGGDGENTEAF
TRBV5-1	ASRPDGNYGYT
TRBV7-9	ASSLVKGTGPTYEQY
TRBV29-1	SVVGNGYT
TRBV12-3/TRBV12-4	ASQNRVHEQF
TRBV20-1	SASPPQQGYHEQY
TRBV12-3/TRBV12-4	ASSPTGTNQPQH
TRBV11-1	ASSWRAGVGEQY
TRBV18	ASSPSDRAGHTDTQY
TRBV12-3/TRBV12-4	ASSWDGSSYNEQY
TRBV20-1	SLTSGRAGETQY
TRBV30	AWGDRGPYEQY
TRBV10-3	AIRGTDTQY
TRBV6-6	ASLQGAPMNTEAF
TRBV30	AWGGNRLGNQPQH
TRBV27	ASSPGTSGSTQY
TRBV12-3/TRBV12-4	ASSSWRTNTGELF
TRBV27	ASSTTGMPQH
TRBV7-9	ASSAGLRVETQY
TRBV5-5	ASSLMDTIYYEQY
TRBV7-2	ASSRNSLRVAGEQF
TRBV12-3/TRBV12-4	ASSDGQGDTEAF
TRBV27	ASSFQGAGGPTYEQY
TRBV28	ASRKTGTGGFEQY
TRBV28	ASSYRGAETQY
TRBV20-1	SARNLGLAEETQY
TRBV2	AYGSSYEQY
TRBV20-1	SALQGASYNSPLH
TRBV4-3	ASSQDYLRGTYEQY
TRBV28	ASSPKEVFSYEQY
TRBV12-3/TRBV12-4	ASTPGASGDNEQY
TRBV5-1	ASSLLLAGGDNEQY
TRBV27	ASSLALQGAAYNEQF
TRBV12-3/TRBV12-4	ASRRGQGANRDGYT
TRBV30	AWRYQLAGYNEQF
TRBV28	ASSPTGTANEKLF
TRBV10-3	AIKGGGPRNEQF
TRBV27	ASKIRGSTDTQY
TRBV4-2	ASSQVLQGSYEQY
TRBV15	ATSTGRTIYEQY
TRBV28	ASSLPGQGVVGANVLT
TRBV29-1	SVAGANPHGDNEQY
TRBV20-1	SASVAGGGFYEQY
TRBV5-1	ASSLGQSLTYEQY
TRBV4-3	ASSQGPGQGVAGYT
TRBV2	ASFGVWNSPLH
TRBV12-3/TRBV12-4	ASRSRQGQVEKLF
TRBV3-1	ASSQDRGRYYGYT
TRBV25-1	ASSSRGFSPLH
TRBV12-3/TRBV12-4	ASSLDGRAADTQY
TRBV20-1	SARAAWRPGQAQKNTEAF
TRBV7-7	ASSPTPGGQNTGELF
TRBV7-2	ASSTSGTSVFDTQY
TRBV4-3	ASSRLGTGNEQY
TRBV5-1	ASSPEGRQWDEQY
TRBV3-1	ASSQESRISYNSPLH
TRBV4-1	ASSIRVLQETQY
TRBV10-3	AISGVGGTGELF
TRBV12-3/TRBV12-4	ASGVTETQY
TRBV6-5	ASSTRTGLEEQY